This TCR beta chain was sequenced for a study of OX40 agonist ivuxolimab in advanced cancers. Overall study context: Dosing consisted of intravenous ivuxolimab at 0.01 to 10 mg/kg every 2 weeks. Findings and caveats of the study: Partial responders receiving 0.1-3.0 mg/kg showed among the lowest clonal expansion. CD4+ and CD8+ blood T cells expanded clonally by week 6 at 0.1 to 3.0 mg/kg.

Concerning this clone itself: The antigen is undetermined.

This CDR3 has 14 residues. The V gene's germline CDR1 is WNHNN and CDR2 SYGVQD (reference sequence). Trimming removed 5 bases from V and 7 bases from J, with 16 bases in between. Assay used: immunoSEQ multiplex PCR; TCRdb lists only in-frame clones, some missing. The sample has about 31,000 clones, around 87% seen once. This TCR was recovered from an adult with an advanced solid tumor such as melanoma, head and neck, liver or kidney cancer. The specimen was CD4+ or CD8+ T cells sorted from blood, collected in a trial of the OX40 agonist ivuxolimab. This rearrangement joins TRBV10-1 to TRBJ2-3; D is unclear. Written as DNA, the CDR3 is TGCGCCAGCAGTAGGGCCGTCGGTGGAAATACGCAGTATTTT. It encodes CASSRAVGGNTQYF.